This T cell receptor beta chain was identified in a study of control samples from healthy donors and cancer patients. TCRdb's table, derived via immunoSEQ multiplex PCR, lists solely in-frame clones and lacks some. The sample has around 100,000 clones; approximately 90% are singletons. The CDR3 is 12 amino acids. V was pared by 6 bases and J by 4 bases, with 10 bases between. The germline gives CDR1 MNHEY, CDR2 SVGAGI. The sequence was obtained from a woman in her 70s in good health. The rearrangement uses TRBV6-5 and TRBJ2-7; D not resolved. Sequenced material: blood. The CDR3 region has the DNA TGTGCCAGCAGCGCTACCACATACGAGCAGTACTTC. Its protein is CASSATTYEQYF.